A selection of T cell receptor beta chains follows, all from one sample in a study of T cell responses to AZD1222 COVID-19 vaccine. The method was immunoSEQ multiplex PCR; TCRdb's version includes in-frame clones alone and lacks a portion of them. The sample consists of about 120,000 clones, 85% to 90% of them appearing once. This material consisted of peripheral blood, taken 28 days after the second AZD1222 dose. The receptors originated from an adult who received the AZD1222 COVID-19 vaccine. CDR3s include the opening cysteine and the closing phenylalanine or tryptophan. A D gene is named only where the DNA matches it firmly. Clone size is stated in some rows and not others, as once, few, many or a class when expanded.

d_call	v_call	j_call	clone_size	cdr3_aa	cdr3_nt
-	TRBV2	TRBJ1-1	-	CASVTHGGGVAFF	TGTGCCAGCGTAACCCACGGGGGAGGAGTAGCTTTCTTT
-	TRBV7-8	TRBJ1-1	-	CASSIGTGNTEAFF	TGTGCCAGCAGCATCGGGACGGGGAACACTGAAGCTTTCTTT
TRBD2	TRBV27	TRBJ2-3	-	CASSLTSGRAIDTQYF	TGTGCCAGCAGTCTGACTAGCGGGAGGGCCATAGATACGCAGTATTTT
-	TRBV7-2	TRBJ1-5	-	CASSLEGRQPQHF	TGTGCCAGCAGCTTAGAGGGTCGTCAGCCCCAGCATTTT
-	TRBV10-3	TRBJ1-1	-	CAISNPGWNTEAFF	TGTGCCATCAGTAACCCAGGGTGGAACACTGAAGCTTTCTTT
TRBD2	TRBV19	TRBJ2-3	-	CASSMWLAGNTDTQYF	TGTGCCAGTAGTATGTGGTTAGCGGGGAACACAGATACGCAGTATTTT
-	TRBV6-5	TRBJ2-7	-	CASGSGLTSYEQYF	TGTGCCAGCGGTTCGGGGTTGACTTCCTACGAGCAGTACTTC
TRBD1	TRBV20-1	TRBJ2-1	-	CSALTGPEQFF	TGCAGTGCACTGACAGGGCCCGAGCAGTTCTTC
TRBD2	TRBV3-1/TRBV3-2	TRBJ2-3	once	CASSHQTSLWDTDTQYF	TGTGCCAGCAGCCACCAGACTAGCTTGTGGGACACAGATACGCAGTATTTT
TRBD2	TRBV7-2	TRBJ2-7	-	CASSGGGTSGYEQYF	TGTGCCAGCAGCGGGGGTGGGACTAGCGGGTACGAGCAGTACTTC
-	TRBV7-3	TRBJ2-6	few	CASSLDTSGANVLTF	TGTGCCAGCAGCTTAGATACGAGTGGGGCCAACGTCCTGACTTTC
-	TRBV19	TRBJ2-3	-	CASSLLAGTDTQYF	TGTGCCAGTAGTCTGCTGGCGGGGACAGATACGCAGTATTTT
-	TRBV11-2	TRBJ2-7	-	CASSNLGEQYF	TGTGCCAGCAGCAACCTGGGCGAGCAGTACTTC
-	TRBV27	TRBJ1-5	-	CASSLGGDQPQHF	TGTGCCAGCAGTTTGGGGGGAGATCAGCCCCAGCATTTT
TRBD1	TRBV3-1/TRBV3-2	TRBJ1-3	-	CASSQGETGGNTIYF	TGTGCCAGCAGCCAAGGGGAGACAGGGGGAAACACCATATATTTT
TRBD2	TRBV19	TRBJ2-4	-	CASSMGGRDIQYF	TGTGCCAGTAGTATGGGAGGGAGGGACATTCAGTACTTC
-	TRBV2	TRBJ2-7	-	CASSEEVGSDEQYF	TGTGCCAGCAGTGAAGAAGTAGGTAGCGATGAGCAGTACTTC
TRBD1	TRBV5-1	TRBJ1-6	-	CASSSQDRGGSPLHF	TGCGCCAGCAGCTCCCAGGACAGGGGAGGTTCACCCCTCCACTTT
-	TRBV5-1	TRBJ1-6	-	CASSLRGDYNSPLHF	TGCGCCAGCAGCTTGAGGGGAGATTATAATTCACCCCTCCACTTT
-	TRBV9	TRBJ1-5	-	CASSVGTSNQPQHF	TGTGCCAGCAGCGTAGGGACAAGCAATCAGCCCCAGCATTTT
TRBD1	TRBV9	TRBJ1-3	-	CASSGKTGSNTIYF	TGTGCCAGCAGCGGAAAGACAGGGTCGAACACCATATATTTT
TRBD1	TRBV6-5	TRBJ1-6	few	CASSYLQGPNSPLHF	TGTGCCAGCAGTTACCTACAGGGGCCAAATTCACCCCTCCACTTT
-	TRBV9	TRBJ2-5	-	CASSVGLGDQETQYF	TGTGCCAGCAGCGTAGGCCTGGGAGACCAAGAGACCCAGTACTTC
-	TRBV12-3/TRBV12-4	TRBJ2-3	-	CASSLMGNTQYF	TGTGCCAGCAGTTTAATGGGGAATACGCAGTATTTT
TRBD1	TRBV7-9	TRBJ1-1	-	CASSSRQGINTEAFF	TGTGCCAGCAGCTCTCGACAGGGGATTAACACTGAAGCTTTCTTT
-	TRBV24-1	TRBJ1-5	-	CATSDRRINQPQHF	TGTGCCACCAGTGATCGCCGGATCAATCAGCCCCAGCATTTT
-	TRBV11-1	TRBJ2-7	-	CASTSRGQGLYEQYF	TGTGCCAGCACCTCCCGGGGCCAGGGACTCTACGAGCAGTACTTC
TRBD1	TRBV7-8	TRBJ1-4	-	CASSSGQGSYEKLFF	TGTGCCAGCAGCAGCGGACAGGGAAGTTATGAAAAACTGTTTTTT
-	TRBV19	TRBJ1-4	-	CASSTEAGVINEKLFF	TGTGCCAGTAGTACCGAGGCGGGGGTGATAAATGAAAAACTGTTTTTT
TRBD1	TRBV5-4	TRBJ1-2	few	CASTNTPGQGPGYTF	TGTGCCAGCACCAATACACCGGGACAGGGGCCGGGGTACACCTTC
TRBD1	TRBV6-5	TRBJ1-5	-	CASSPTGYSNQPQHF	TGTGCCAGCAGCCCGACAGGGTATAGCAATCAGCCCCAGCATTTT
TRBD1	TRBV23-1	TRBJ1-1	-	CASSQSWDRRNTEAFF	TGCGCCAGCAGTCAATCGTGGGACAGGCGGAACACTGAAGCTTTCTTT
TRBD1	TRBV6-1	TRBJ1-5	-	CASSDWTGHQPQHF	TGTGCCAGCAGTGATTGGACAGGGCATCAGCCCCAGCATTTT
-	TRBV18	TRBJ2-5	-	CASSPYRETQYF	TGTGCCAGCTCACCCTATAGAGAGACCCAGTACTTC
-	TRBV6-2/TRBV6-3	TRBJ2-2	-	CASSFYSVLYTGELFF	TGTGCCAGCAGTTTTTATAGCGTCCTGTACACCGGGGAGCTGTTTTTT
-	TRBV5-1	TRBJ1-1	-	CASSQDREAFF	TGCGCCAGCAGTCAGGACCGTGAAGCTTTCTTT
-	TRBV5-1	TRBJ1-4	-	CASSPAEGGKLFF	TGCGCCAGCAGCCCGGCTGAGGGTGGAAAACTGTTTTTT
-	TRBV5-1	TRBJ1-2	-	CASSSGPRNLYGYTF	TGCGCCAGCAGCTCGGGACCCCGGAACCTCTATGGCTACACCTTC
-	TRBV11-2	TRBJ1-1	-	CASRFPGGGTEAFF	TGTGCCAGCAGATTCCCGGGGGGGGGCACTGAAGCTTTCTTT
-	TRBV6-5	TRBJ1-2	-	CASRETENYGYTF	TGTGCCAGCAGGGAGACAGAGAACTATGGCTACACCTTC
-	TRBV18	TRBJ2-7	-	CASSPGSYEQYF	TGTGCCAGCTCACCTGGCTCCTACGAGCAGTACTTC
-	TRBV27	TRBJ1-5	once	CASSSIGRAPQPQHF	TGTGCCAGCAGTTCAATCGGCAGGGCCCCTCAGCCCCAGCATTTT
TRBD2	TRBV27	TRBJ2-7	-	CASSSPGLGYEQYF	TGTGCCAGCAGTTCACCGGGACTAGGCTACGAGCAGTACTTC
-	TRBV25-1	TRBJ2-1	-	CASSDTKFYESSYNEQFF	TGTGCCAGCAGTGACACAAAATTTTACGAGAGCTCCTACAATGAGCAGTTCTTC
TRBD1	TRBV19	TRBJ1-1	-	CASTLTGVEAFF	TGTGCCAGTACCTTAACAGGGGTAGAAGCTTTCTTT
-	TRBV2	TRBJ1-1	-	CASSERHTEAFF	TGTGCCAGCAGTGAACGACATACTGAAGCTTTCTTT
-	TRBV5-1	TRBJ2-7	-	CASSLGVGAAYEQYF	TGCGCCAGCAGCTTGGGGGTGGGGGCGGCCTACGAGCAGTACTTC
TRBD1	TRBV6-5	TRBJ1-2	-	CASSRRTGDHGYTF	TGTGCCAGCAGTCGCCGGACAGGGGATCATGGCTACACCTTC
-	TRBV10-2	TRBJ2-1	-	CASSEDGTDYNEQFF	TGCGCCAGCAGTGAGGACGGGACGGACTACAATGAGCAGTTCTTC
-	TRBV25-1	TRBJ1-1	-	CASSVRTALEAFF	TGTGCCAGCAGTGTTAGGACAGCCCTAGAAGCTTTCTTT
-	TRBV6-5	TRBJ2-7	-	CASSTTLAYEQYF	TGTGCCAGCAGTACAACACTAGCCTACGAGCAGTACTTC
TRBD1	TRBV6-5	TRBJ1-2	once	CASSSRTGSYGYTF	TGTGCCAGCAGTTCCAGGACAGGTAGCTATGGCTACACCTTC
-	TRBV10-3	TRBJ2-1	-	CAISGSAGAQFF	TGTGCCATCAGTGGATCGGCGGGCGCGCAGTTCTTC
-	TRBV27	TRBJ1-5	-	CASSFTGGYNQPQHF	TGTGCCAGCAGTTTTACCGGGGGCTACAATCAGCCCCAGCATTTT
-	TRBV9	TRBJ2-2	-	CASSVIMNTGELFF	TGTGCCAGCAGCGTGATCATGAACACCGGGGAGCTGTTTTTT
-	TRBV7-9	TRBJ1-2	-	CASSTTTGGGYTF	TGTGCCAGCAGCACTACAACGGGGGGTGGCTACACCTTC